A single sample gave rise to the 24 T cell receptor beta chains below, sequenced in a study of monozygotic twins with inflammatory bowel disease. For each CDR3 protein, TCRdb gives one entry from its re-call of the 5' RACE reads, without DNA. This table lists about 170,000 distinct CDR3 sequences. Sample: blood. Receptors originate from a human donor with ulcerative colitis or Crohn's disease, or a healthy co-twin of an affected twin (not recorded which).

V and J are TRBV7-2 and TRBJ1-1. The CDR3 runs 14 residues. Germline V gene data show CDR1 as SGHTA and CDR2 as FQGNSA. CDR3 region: CASRALGSNTEAFF.

This CDR3 reads CASSFMGNNQPQHF. The genes are TRBV27 and TRBJ1-5. CDR3 length: 14 residues. The V gene's germline CDR1 is MNHEY and CDR2 SMNVEV (reference sequence).

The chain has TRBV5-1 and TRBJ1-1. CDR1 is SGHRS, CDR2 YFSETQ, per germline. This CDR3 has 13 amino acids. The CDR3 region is CASSFDVNTEAFF.

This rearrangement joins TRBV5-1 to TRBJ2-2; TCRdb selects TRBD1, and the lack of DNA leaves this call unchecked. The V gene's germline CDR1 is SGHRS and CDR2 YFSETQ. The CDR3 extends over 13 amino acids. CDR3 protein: CASRAGSTGELFF.

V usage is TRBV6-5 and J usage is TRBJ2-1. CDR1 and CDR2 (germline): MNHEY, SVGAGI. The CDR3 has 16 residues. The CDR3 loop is CASSYNNARSYNEQFF.

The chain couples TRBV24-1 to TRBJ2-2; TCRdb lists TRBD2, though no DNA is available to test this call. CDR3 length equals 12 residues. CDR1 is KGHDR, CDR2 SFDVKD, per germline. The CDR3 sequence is CATSGRSGELFF.

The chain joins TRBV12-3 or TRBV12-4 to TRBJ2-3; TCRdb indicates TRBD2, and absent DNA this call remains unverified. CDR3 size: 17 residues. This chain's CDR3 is CASSFGLGGASTDTQYF.

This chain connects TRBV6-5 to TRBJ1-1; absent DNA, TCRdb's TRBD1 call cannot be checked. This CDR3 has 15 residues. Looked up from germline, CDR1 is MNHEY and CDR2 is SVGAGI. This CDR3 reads CASSFPGPPNTEAFF.

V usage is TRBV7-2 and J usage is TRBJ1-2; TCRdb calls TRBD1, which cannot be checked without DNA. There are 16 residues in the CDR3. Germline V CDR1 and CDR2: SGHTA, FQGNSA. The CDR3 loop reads CASSLSPGTANYGYTF.

The CDR3 loop is CASSLMAGAYNEQFF. This sequence joins TRBV7-3 and TRBJ2-1; TCRdb selects TRBD2, and the lack of DNA leaves this call unchecked. Per the germline V gene, CDR1 is SGHTA and CDR2 is FQGTGA. This CDR3 has 15 residues.

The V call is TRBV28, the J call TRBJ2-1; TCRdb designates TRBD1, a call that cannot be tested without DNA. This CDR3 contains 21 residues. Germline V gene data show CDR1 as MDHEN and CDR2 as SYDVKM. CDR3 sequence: CASSRPGLGTGGYKAYNEQFF.

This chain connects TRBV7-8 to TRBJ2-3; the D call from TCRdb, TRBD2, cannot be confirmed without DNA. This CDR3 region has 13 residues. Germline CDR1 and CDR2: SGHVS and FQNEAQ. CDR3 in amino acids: CAVRRVDTDTQYF.

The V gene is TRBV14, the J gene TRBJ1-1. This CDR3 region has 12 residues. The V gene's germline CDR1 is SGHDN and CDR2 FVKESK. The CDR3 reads CACSQAYTEAFF.

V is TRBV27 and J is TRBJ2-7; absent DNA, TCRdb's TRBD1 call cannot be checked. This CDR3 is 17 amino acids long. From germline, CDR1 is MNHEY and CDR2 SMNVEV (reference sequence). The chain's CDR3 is CASSPTRDRGFSYEQYF.

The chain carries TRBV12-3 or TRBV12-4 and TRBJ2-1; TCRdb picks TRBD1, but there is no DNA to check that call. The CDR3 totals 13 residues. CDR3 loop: CASTQGPNNEQFF.

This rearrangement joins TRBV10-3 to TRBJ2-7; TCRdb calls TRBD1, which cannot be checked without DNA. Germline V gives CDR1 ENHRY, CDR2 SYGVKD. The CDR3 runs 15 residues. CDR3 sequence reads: CAISDFGPGDYEQYF.

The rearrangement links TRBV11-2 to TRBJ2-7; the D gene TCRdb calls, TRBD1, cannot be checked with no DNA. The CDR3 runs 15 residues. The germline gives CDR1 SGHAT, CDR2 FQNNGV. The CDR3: CASSRGAGISYEQYF.

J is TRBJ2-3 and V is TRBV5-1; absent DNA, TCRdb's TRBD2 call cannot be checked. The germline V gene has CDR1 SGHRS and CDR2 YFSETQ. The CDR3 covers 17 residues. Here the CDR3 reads CASSPGTSGVGPDTQYF.

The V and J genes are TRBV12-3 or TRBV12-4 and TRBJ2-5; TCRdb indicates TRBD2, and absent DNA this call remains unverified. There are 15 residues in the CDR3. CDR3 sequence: CASSRLAGGPETQYF.

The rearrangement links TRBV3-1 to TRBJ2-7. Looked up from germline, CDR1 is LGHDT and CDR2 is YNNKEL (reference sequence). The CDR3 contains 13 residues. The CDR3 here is CASSQDPTYEQYF.

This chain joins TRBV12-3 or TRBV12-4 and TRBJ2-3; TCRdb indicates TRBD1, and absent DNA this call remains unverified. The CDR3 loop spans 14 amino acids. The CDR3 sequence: CASTSDSSTDTQYF.

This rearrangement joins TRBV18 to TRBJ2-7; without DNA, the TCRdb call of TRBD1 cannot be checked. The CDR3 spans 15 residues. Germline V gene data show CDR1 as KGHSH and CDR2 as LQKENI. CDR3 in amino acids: CASSPGTGGAYEQYF. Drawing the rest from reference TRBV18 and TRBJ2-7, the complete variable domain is NAGVMQNPRHLVRRRGQEARLRCSPMKGHSHVYWYRQLPEEGLKFMVYLQKENIIDESGMPKERFSAEFPKEGPSILRIQQVVRGDSAAYFCASSPGTGGAYEQYFGPGTRLTVT.

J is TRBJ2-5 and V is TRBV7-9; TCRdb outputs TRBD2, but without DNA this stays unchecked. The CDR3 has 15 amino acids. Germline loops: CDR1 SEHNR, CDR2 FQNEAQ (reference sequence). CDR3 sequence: CASSVGLAGVETQYF.

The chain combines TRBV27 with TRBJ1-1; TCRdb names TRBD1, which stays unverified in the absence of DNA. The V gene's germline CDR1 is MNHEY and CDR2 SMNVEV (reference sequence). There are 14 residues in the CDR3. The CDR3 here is CASRQQGRYTEAFF.